This paragraph reports one T cell receptor beta chain. Mismatch with germline at one junction end may stem from a read error. Germline CDR1 SNHLY, CDR2 FYNNEI. The CDR3 has 15 amino acids. The sample is drawn from a study of immune evolution from preneoplasia to lung adenocarcinoma. TCRdb's copy holds only in-frame clones and misses some; the assay was immunoSEQ multiplex PCR. Among some 15,000 clones listed, roughly 86% were seen once. The chain employs TRBV2 and TRBJ1-1; D possibly corresponds to TRBD1 (6 bases). The sample comprised FFPE minimally invasive lung adenocarcinoma tissue. This sequence was found in a person aged 55 to 79 with lung adenocarcinoma. Here the CDR3 DNA reads TGTGCCAGCAGGGAAGCGACAGGCCTCCTGACTGAAGCTTTCTTT. It is translated as CASREATGLLTEAFF.